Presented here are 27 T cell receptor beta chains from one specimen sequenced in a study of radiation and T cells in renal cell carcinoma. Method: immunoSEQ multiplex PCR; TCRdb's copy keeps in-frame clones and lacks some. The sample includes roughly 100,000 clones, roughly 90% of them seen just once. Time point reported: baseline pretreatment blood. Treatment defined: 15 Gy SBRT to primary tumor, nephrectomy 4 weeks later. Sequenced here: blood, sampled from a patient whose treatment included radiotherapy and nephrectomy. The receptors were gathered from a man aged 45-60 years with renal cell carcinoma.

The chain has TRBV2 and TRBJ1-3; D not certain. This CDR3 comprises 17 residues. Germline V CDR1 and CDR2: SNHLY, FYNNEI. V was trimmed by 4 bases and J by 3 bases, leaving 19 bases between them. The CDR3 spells CASSVIEELGGGNTIYF. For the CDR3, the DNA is TGTGCCAGCAGTGTAATCGAAGAACTCGGAGGTGGAAACACCATATATTTT.

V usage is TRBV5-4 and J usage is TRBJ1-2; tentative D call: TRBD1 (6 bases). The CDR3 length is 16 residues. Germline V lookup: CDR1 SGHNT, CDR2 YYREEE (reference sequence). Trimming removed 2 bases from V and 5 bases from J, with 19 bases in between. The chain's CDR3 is CASSFLGNRAGYGYTF. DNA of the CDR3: TGTGCCAGCAGCTTTTTAGGTAACAGGGCCGGGTATGGCTACACCTTC.

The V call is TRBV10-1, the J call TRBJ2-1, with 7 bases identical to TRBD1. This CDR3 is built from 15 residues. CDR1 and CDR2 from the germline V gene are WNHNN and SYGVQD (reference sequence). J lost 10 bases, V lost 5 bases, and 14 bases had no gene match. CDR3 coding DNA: TGCGCCAGCAGTCCCGGGACAGCGCCCTCGGGGGAGCAGTTCTTC. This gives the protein CASSPGTAPSGEQFF.

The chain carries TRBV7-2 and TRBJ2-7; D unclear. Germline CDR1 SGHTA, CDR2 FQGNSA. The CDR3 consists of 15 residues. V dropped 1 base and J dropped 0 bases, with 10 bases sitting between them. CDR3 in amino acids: CASSLVGAGSYEQYF. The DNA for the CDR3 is TGTGCCAGCAGCTTAGTTGGCGCCGGCTCCTACGAGCAGTACTTC.

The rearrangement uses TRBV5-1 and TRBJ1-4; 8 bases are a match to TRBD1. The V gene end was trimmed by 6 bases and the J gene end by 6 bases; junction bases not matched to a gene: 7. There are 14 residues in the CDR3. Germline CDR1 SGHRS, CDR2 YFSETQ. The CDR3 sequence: CASNTGGMDEKLFF. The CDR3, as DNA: TGCGCCAGCAACACAGGGGGGATGGATGAAAAACTGTTTTTT.

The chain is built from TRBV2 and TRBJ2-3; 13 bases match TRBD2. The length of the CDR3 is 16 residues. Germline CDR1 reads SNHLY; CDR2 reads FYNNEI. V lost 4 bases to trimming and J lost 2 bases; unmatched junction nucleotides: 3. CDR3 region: CASSGTSGGYTDTQYF. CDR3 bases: TGTGCCAGCAGTGGGACTAGCGGGGGATACACAGATACGCAGTATTTT.

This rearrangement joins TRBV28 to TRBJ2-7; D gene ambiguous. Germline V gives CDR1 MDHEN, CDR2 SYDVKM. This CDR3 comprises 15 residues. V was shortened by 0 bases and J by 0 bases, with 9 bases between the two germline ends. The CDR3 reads CASSLWQVPSYEQYF. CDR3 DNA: TGTGCCAGCAGTTTATGGCAGGTTCCCTCCTACGAGCAGTACTTC.

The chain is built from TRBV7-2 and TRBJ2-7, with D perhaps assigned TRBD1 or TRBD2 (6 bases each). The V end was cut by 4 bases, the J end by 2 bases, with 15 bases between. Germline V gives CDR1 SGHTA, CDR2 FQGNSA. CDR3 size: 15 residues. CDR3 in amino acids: CASSSAGGGPYEQYF. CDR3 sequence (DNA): TGTGCCAGCAGCTCGGCCGGAGGGGGGCCCTACGAGCAGTACTTC.

CDR3 region: CASSLPGQVDEQYF. The CDR3 DNA reads as TGTGCCAGTTCCCTCCCGGGACAGGTGGACGAGCAGTACTTC. V gene TRBV19 combines with J gene TRBJ2-7; 8 nucleotides agree with TRBD1. Germline V gives CDR1 LNHDA, CDR2 SQIVND (reference sequence). The CDR3 has 14 residues. The junction had 11 bases not matched to a gene; V was cut back by 8 bases and J by 5 bases.

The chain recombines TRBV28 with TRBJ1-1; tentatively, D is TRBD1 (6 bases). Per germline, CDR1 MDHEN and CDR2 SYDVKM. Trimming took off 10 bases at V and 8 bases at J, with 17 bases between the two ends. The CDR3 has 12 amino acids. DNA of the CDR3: TGTGCCACCCAGGGGTTGCTGGGGGAAGCTTTCTTT. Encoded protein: CATQGLLGEAFF.

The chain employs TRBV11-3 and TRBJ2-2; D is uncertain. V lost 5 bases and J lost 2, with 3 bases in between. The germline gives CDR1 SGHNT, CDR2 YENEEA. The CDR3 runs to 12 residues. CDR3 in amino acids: CASSPNTGELFF. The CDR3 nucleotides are TGTGCCAGCAGCCCCAACACCGGGGAGCTGTTTTTT. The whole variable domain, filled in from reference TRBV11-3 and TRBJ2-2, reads EAGVVQSPRYKIIEKKQPVAFWCNPISGHNTLYWYLQNLGQGPELLIRYENEEAVDDSQLPKDRFSAERLKGVDSTLKIQPAELGDSAVYLCASSPNTGELFFGEGSRLTVL.

CDR3 nucleotides: TGCGCCAGCAGCTTGAGTCAGAACTCTGGAAACACCATATATTTT. Translated: CASSLSQNSGNTIYF. The V and J genes are TRBV5-1 and TRBJ1-3; D gene unclear. Deletions cut 1 base from V and 0 bases from J, with 8 bases between. Germline V gene sequence: CDR1 SGHRS, CDR2 YFSETQ. The CDR3 sequence is 15 residues long.

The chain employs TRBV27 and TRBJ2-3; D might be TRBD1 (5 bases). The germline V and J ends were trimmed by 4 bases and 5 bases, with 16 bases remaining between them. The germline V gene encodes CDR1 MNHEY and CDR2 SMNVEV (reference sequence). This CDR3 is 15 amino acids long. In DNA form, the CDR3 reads TGTGCCAGCAGTTACCGTGGGGCGTCGGTAGATACGCAGTATTTT. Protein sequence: CASSYRGASVDTQYF.

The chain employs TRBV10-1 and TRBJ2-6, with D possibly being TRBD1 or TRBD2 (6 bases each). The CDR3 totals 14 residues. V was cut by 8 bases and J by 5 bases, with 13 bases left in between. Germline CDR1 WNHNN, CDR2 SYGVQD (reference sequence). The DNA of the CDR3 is TGCGCCAGCCCCCCGGGGGCTTGGGCCAACGTCCTGACTTTC. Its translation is CASPPGAWANVLTF.

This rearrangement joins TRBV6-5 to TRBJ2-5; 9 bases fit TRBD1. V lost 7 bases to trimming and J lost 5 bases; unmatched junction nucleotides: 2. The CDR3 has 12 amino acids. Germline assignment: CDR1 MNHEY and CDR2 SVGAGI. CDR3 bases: TGTGCCAGCACTGACAGGGGGGAGACCCAGTACTTC. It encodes CASTDRGETQYF.

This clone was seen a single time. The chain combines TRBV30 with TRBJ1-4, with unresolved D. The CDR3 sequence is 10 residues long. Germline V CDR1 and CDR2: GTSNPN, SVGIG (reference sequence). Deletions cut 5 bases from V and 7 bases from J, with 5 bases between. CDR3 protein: CAWSSEKLFF. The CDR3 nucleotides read TGTGCCTGGTCAAGTGAAAAACTGTTTTTT.

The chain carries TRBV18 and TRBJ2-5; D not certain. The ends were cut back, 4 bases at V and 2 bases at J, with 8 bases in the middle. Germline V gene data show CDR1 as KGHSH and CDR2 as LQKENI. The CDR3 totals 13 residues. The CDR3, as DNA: TGTGCCAGCTCACTGACACAGCAAGAGACCCAGTACTTC. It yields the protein CASSLTQQETQYF.

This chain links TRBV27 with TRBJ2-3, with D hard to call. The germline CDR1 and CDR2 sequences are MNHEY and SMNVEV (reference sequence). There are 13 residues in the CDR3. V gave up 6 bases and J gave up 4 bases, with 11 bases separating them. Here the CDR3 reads CASSTDFPDTQYF. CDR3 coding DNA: TGTGCCAGCAGCACCGATTTCCCAGATACGCAGTATTTT.

CDR3 region: CASSFTGGIGELFF. CDR3 nucleotide sequence: TGTGCCAGCAGCTTTACAGGGGGCATCGGGGAGCTGTTTTTT. The rearrangement uses TRBV7-6 and TRBJ2-2; TRBD1 matches at 9 bases. The germline V gene encodes CDR1 SGHVS and CDR2 FNYEAQ. The length of the CDR3 is 14 residues. Losses at the gene ends were 3 bases for V and 7 bases for J; bases not matched to a gene: 3.

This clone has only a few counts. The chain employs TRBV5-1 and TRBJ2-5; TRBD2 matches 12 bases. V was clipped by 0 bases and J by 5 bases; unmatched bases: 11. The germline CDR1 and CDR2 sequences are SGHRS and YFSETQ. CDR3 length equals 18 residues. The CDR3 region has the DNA TGCGCCAGCAGCTTGGGGACTAGCGGGATTGTTGTAACTGAGACCCAGTACTTC. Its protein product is CASSLGTSGIVVTETQYF.

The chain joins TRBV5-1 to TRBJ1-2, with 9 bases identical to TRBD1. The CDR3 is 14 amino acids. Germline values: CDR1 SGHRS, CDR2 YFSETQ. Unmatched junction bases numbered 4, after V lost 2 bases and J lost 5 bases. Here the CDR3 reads CASSLGTGRYGYTF. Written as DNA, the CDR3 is TGCGCCAGCAGCTTAGGGACAGGGCGTTATGGCTACACCTTC.

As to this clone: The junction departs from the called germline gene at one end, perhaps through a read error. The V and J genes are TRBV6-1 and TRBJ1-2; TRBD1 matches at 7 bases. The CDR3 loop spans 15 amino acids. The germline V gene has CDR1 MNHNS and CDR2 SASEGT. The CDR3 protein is CASTEQGQTPYGYTF. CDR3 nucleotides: TGTGCCAGCACTGAACAGGGGCAAACACCCTATGGCTACACCTTC.

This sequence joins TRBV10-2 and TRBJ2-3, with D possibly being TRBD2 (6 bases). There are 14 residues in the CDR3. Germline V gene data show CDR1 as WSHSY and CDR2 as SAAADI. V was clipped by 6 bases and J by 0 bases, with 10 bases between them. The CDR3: CASRSGTSTDTQYF. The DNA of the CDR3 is TGCGCCAGCAGATCCGGGACTAGCACAGATACGCAGTATTTT.

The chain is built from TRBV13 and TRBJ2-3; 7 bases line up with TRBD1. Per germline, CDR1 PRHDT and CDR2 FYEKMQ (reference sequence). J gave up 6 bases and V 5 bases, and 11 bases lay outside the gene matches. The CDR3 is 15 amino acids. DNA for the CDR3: TGTGCCAGCAGCCTAGAGGACAGGTCCCCCGATACGCAGTATTTT. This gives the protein CASSLEDRSPDTQYF.

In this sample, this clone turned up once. CDR3: CASRLAGTNQETQYF. CDR3 bases: TGCGCCAGCAGGCTAGCGGGTACGAACCAAGAGACCCAGTACTTC. The chain carries TRBV5-1 and TRBJ2-5; 8 bases agree with TRBD2. The CDR3 runs 15 residues. J was trimmed by 0 bases and V by 5 bases; bases with no gene match: 6. The germline CDR1 and CDR2 sequences are SGHRS and YFSETQ.

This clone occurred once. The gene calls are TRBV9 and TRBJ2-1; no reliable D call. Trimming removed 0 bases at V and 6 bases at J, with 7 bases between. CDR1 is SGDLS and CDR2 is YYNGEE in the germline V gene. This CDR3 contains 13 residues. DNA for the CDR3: TGTGCCAGCAGCGTAGGGTCTAGCAATGAGCAGTTCTTC. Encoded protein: CASSVGSSNEQFF.

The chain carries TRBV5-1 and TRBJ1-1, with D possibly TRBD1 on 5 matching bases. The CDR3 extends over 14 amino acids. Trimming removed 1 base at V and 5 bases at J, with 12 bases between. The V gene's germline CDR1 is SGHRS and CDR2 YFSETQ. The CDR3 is CASSLTRAMTEAFF. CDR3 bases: TGCGCCAGCAGCTTGACCAGGGCGATGACTGAAGCTTTCTTT.